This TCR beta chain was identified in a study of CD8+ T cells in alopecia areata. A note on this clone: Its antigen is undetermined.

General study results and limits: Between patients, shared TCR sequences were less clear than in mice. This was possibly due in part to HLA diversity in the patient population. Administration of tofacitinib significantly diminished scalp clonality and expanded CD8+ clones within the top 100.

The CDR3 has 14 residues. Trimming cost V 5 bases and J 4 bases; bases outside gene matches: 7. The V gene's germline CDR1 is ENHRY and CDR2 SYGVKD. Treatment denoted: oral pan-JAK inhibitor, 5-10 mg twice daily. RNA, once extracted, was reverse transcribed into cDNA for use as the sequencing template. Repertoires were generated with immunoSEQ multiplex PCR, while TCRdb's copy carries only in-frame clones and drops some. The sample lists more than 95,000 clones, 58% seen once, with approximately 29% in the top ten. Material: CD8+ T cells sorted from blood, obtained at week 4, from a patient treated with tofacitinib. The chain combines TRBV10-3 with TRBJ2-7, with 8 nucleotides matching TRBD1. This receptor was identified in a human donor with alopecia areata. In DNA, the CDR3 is TGTGCCATCAGTACGGACAGGGTAGGATACGAGCAGTACTTC. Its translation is CAISTDRVGYEQYF.